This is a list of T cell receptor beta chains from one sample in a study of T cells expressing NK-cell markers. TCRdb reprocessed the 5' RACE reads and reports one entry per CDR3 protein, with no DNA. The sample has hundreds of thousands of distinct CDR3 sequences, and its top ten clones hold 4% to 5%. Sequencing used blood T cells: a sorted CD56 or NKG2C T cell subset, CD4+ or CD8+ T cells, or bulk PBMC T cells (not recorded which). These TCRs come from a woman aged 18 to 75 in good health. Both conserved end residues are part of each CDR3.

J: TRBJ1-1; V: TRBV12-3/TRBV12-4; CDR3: CASRKGGTDEAFF
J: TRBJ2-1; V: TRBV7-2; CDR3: CASSRPPPEDEQFF
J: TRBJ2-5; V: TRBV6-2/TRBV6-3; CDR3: CASSYSSSQETQYF
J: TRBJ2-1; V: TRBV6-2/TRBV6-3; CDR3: CASSYVAVTYNEQFF
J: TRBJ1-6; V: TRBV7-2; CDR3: CASSPGQALTLHF
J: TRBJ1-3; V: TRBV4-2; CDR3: CASSQVGHHSGNTIYF
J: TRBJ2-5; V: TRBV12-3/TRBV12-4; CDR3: CASSFGQLETQYF
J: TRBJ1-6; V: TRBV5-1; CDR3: CASSLDGTFSDNSPLHF
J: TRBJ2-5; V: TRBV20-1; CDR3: CSARDRARGETQYF
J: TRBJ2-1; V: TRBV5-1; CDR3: CASSPEGALYNEQFF
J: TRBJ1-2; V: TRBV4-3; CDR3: CASSPGQDYGYTF
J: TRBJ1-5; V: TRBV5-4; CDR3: CASSAYGSQPQHF
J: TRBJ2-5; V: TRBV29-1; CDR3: CSVGAGGQGETQYF
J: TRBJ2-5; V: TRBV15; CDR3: CATSRGKETQYF
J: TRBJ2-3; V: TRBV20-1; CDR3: CSASTPAGVSADTQYF
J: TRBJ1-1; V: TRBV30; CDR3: CARDRLNTEAFF
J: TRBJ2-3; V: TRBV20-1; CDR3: CSTGDGALDTQYF